Below, one TCR beta chain is given with its context. The target antigen is unknown. This record belongs to a study of OX40 agonist ivuxolimab in advanced cancers. Broader study findings: It was also the case that some nonresponders had low normalized T-cell clonal expansion.

Repertoires were generated with immunoSEQ multiplex PCR, while TCRdb's copy carries only in-frame clones and drops some. The profile shows tens of thousands of clones, about 86% of them singletons. This receptor was taken from an adult with an advanced solid tumor such as melanoma, head and neck, liver or kidney cancer. The specimen comprised CD4+ or CD8+ T cells sorted from blood, sampled in a trial of the OX40 agonist ivuxolimab.

The CDR3 DNA is TGTGCCACAGCCCTCAGGGATCCGAACACCGGGGAGCTGTTTTTT. It is translated as CATALRDPNTGELFF. The chain has TRBV10-3 and TRBJ2-2, with D maybe TRBD1 (5 bases). The V and J ends lost 10 bases and 0 bases respectively, with 15 bases between them. The CDR3 length is 15 residues. Germline CDR1 ENHRY, CDR2 SYGVKD.